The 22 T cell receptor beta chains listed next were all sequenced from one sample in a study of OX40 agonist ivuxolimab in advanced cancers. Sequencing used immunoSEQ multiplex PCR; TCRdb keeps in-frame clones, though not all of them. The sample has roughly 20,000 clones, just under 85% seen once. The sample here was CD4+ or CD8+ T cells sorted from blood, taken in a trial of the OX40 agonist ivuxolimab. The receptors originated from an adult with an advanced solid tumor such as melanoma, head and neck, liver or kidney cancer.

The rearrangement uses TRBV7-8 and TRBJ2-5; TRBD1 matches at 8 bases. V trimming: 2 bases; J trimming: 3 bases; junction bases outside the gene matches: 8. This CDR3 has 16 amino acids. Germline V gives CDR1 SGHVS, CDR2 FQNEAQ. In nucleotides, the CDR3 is TGTGCCAGCAGCTTACGCCGACAGGGGATGGAAGAGACCCAGTACTTC. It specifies CASSLRRQGMEETQYF.

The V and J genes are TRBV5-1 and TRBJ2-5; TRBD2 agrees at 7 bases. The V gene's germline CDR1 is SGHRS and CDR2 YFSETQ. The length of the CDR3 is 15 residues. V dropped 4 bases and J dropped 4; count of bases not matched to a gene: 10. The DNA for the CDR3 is TGCGCCAGCAGCACCCAGGGAGGGCTGGGAGAGACCCAGTACTTC. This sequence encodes CASSTQGGLGETQYF.

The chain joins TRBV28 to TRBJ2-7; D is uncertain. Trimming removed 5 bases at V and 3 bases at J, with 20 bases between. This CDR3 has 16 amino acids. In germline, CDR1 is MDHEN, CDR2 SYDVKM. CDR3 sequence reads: CASSPRFKGNLYEQYF. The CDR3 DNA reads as TGTGCCAGCAGTCCCCGGTTTAAGGGTAACCTCTACGAGCAGTACTTC.

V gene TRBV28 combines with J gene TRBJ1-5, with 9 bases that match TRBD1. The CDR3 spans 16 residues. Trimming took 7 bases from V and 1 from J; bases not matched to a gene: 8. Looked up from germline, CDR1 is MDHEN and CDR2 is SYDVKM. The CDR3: CASTSLGQGSNQPQHF. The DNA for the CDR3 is TGTGCCAGCACTTCTCTAGGACAGGGGAGCAATCAGCCCCAGCATTTT.

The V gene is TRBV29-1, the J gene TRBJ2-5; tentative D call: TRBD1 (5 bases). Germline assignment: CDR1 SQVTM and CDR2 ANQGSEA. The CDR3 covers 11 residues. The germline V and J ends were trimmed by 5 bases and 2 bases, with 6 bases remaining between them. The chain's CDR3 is CSVRTQETQYF. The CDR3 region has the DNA TGCAGCGTTCGGACACAAGAGACCCAGTACTTC.

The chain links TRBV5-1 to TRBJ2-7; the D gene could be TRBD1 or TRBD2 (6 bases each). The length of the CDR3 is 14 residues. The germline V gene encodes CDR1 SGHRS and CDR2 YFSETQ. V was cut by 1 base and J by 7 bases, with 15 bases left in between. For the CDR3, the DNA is TGCGCCAGCAGCTTGTTCTCGGGGGCTGAAGAGCAGTACTTC. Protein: CASSLFSGAEEQYF.

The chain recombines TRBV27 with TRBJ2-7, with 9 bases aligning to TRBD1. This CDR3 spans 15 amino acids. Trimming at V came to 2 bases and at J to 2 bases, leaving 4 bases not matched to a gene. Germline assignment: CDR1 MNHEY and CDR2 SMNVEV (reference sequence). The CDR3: CASSLGGTGPYEQYF. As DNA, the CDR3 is TGTGCCAGCAGTTTAGGGGGGACAGGGCCCTACGAGCAGTACTTC.

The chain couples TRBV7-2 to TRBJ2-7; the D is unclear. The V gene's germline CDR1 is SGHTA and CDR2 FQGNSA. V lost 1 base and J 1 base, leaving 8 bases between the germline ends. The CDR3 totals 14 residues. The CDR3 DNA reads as TGTGCCAGCAGCTTAGAAAAATTTTCCTACGAGCAGTACTTC. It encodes CASSLEKFSYEQYF.

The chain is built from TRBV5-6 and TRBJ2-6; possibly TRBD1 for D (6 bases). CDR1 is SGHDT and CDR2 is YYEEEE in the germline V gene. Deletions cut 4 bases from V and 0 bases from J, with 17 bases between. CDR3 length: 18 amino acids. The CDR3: CASSPTGLLPSGANVLTF. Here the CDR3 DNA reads TGTGCCAGCAGCCCAACAGGGCTTTTACCCTCTGGGGCCAACGTCCTGACTTTC.

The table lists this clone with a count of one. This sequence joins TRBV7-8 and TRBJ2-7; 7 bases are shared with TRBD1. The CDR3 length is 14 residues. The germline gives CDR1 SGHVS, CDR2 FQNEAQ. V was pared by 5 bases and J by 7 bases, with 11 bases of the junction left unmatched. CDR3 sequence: CASSPYRGTPEQYF. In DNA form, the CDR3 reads TGTGCCAGCAGCCCTTACAGGGGCACCCCGGAGCAGTACTTC.

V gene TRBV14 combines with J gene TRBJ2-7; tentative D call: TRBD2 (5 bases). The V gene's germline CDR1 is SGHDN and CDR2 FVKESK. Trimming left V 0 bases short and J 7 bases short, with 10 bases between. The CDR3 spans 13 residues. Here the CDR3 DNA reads TGTGCCAGCAGCCAAGATTCCCCGGGGGAGCAGTACTTC. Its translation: CASSQDSPGEQYF.

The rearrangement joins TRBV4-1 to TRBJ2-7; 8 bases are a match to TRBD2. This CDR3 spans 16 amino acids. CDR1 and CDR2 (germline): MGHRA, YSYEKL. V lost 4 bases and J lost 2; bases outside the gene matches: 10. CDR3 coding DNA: TGCGCCAGCAGCCCCCGGGAGGGCAGCGGAACCTACGAGCAGTACTTC. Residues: CASSPREGSGTYEQYF.

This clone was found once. In DNA, the CDR3 is TGTGCCAGCAGCTCGCCCAGGCAAGAGCAGTTCTTC. Amino acids: CASSSPRQEQFF. The chain employs TRBV14 and TRBJ2-1; D is undetermined. Trimming removed 5 bases at V and 10 bases at J, with 12 bases between. This CDR3 spans 12 amino acids. Germline CDR1 reads SGHDN; CDR2 reads FVKESK.

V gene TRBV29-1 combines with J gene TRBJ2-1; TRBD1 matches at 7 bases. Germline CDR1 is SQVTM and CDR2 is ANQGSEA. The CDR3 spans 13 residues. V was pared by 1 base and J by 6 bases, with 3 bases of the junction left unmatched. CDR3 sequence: CSVEGSGGNEQFF. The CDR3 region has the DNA TGCAGCGTTGAAGGGTCAGGGGGCAATGAGCAGTTCTTC.

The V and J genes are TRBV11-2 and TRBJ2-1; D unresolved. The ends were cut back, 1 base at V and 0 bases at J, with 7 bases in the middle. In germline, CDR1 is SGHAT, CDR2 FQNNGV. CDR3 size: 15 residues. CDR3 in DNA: TGTGCCAGCAGCTTAGGCTTACGCTCCTACAATGAGCAGTTCTTC. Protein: CASSLGLRSYNEQFF.

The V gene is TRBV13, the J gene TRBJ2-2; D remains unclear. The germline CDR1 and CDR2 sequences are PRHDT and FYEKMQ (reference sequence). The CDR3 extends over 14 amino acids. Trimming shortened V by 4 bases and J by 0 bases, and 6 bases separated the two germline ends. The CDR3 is CASSYSPNTGELFF. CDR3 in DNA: TGTGCCAGCAGCTATAGTCCGAACACCGGGGAGCTGTTTTTT.

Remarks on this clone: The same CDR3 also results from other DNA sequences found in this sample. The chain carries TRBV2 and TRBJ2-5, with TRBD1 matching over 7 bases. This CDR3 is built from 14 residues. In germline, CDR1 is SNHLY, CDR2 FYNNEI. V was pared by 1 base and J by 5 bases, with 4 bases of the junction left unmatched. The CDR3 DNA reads TGTGCCAGCAGTGAAGGAGGGGGCGTGGAGACCCAGTACTTC. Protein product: CASSEGGGVETQYF. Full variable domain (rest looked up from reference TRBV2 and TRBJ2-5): EPEVTQTPSHQVTQMGQEVILRCVPISNHLYFYWYRQILGQKVEFLVSFYNNEISEKSEIFDDQFSVERPDGSNFTLKIRSTKLEDSAMYFCASSEGGGVETQYFGPGTRLLVL.

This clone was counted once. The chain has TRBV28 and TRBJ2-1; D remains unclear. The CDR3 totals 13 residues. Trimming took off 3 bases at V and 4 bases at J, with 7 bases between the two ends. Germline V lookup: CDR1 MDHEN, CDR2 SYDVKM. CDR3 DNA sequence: TGTGCCAGCAGTTTCGTCCGATACAATGAGCAGTTCTTC. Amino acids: CASSFVRYNEQFF. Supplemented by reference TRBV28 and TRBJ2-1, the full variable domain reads DVKVTQSSRYLVKRTGEKVFLECVQDMDHENMFWYRQDPGLGLRLIYFSYDVKMKEKGDIPEGYSVSREKKERFSLILESASTNQTSMYLCASSFVRYNEQFFGPGTRLTVL.

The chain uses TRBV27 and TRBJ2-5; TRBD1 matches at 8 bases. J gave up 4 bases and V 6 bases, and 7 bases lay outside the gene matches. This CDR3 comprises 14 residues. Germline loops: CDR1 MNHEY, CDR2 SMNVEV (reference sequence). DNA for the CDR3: TGTGCCAGCAGCAACCAGGGGGCAGGAGAGACCCAGTACTTC. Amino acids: CASSNQGAGETQYF.

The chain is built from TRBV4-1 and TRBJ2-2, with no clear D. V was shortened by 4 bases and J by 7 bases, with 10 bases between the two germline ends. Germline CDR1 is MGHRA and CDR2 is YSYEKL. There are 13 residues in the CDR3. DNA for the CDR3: TGCGCCAGCAGCCTTCCGGGCGGCGGGGAGCTGTTTTTT. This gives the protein CASSLPGGGELFF.

Here the CDR3 DNA reads TGTGCCAGTCGCGAAAGGGGGACGGACACTGAAGCTTTCTTT. It specifies CASRERGTDTEAFF. The rearrangement joins TRBV19 to TRBJ1-1; a possible D gene is TRBD1 (6 bases). Germline CDR1 is LNHDA and CDR2 is SQIVND (reference sequence). This CDR3 contains 14 residues. Trimming took 8 bases from V and 3 from J, leaving 16 bases between them.

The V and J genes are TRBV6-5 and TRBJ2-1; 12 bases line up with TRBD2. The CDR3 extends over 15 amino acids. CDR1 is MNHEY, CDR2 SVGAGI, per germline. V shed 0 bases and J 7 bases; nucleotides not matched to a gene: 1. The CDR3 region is CASSYSLAGGNEQFF. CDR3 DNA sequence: TGTGCCAGCAGTTACTCGCTAGCGGGAGGGAATGAGCAGTTCTTC.